A selection of T cell receptor beta chains follows, all from one sample in a study of shared clonotypes between healthy human individuals. Assay: immunoSEQ multiplex PCR; the TCRdb copy retains only in-frame clones and omits some. Counted here are 740,000 or so clones, 73% occurring once; the ten biggest clones make up under 2%. The sequenced sample consisted of memory CD4+ T cells sorted from blood. These receptors were collected from a woman between 25 and 40 years old in good health. Each CDR3 is given with its conserved first and last residue. Fields, in order: clone size, V gene, D gene, J gene, CDR3 DNA, CDR3 protein. A D gene is named only where the DNA matches it firmly. Size values are once, few and many counts, or a class for expanded clones, and some rows have none.

>NA|TRBV6-4|TRBD1|TRBJ2-7
TGTGCCAGCAGTAAGGACAGGGGGAGGGAGCAGTACTTC
CASSKDRGREQYF
>NA|TRBV19|TRBD1|TRBJ1-5
TGTGCCAGTAGTATAGAAGACAGGGGGCGCGTACAGCCCCAGCATTTT
CASSIEDRGRVQPQHF
>NA|TRBV11-2|NA|TRBJ2-7
TGTGCCAGCAGTCCCTATGGGGGGGGACAGAGCTCCTACGAGCAGTACTTC
CASSPYGGGQSSYEQYF
>NA|TRBV5-4|NA|TRBJ1-1
TGTGCCAGCAGCTTGGCCGGGGGACACACTGAAGCTTTCTTT
CASSLAGGHTEAFF
>once|TRBV5-1|NA|TRBJ2-7
TGCGCCAGCAGCTTGGGTGGGACTGGGGACTACGAGCAGTACTTC
CASSLGGTGDYEQYF
>NA|TRBV15|TRBD2|TRBJ2-2
TGTGCCACCAGCGGGGCAGCGGGAGTCACCGGGGAGCTGTTTTTT
CATSGAAGVTGELFF
>NA|TRBV28|NA|TRBJ1-4
TGTGCCAGCAGCTGGGGGACAACTAATGAAAAACTGTTTTTT
CASSWGTTNEKLFF
>NA|TRBV5-1|NA|TRBJ1-1
TGCGCCAGCAGCTTGGTAGTAGGGCAGGCTGACACTGAAGCTTTCTTT
CASSLVVGQADTEAFF
>NA|TRBV5-5|NA|TRBJ1-1
TGTGCCAGCAGCTTGTTACAGGGTGGAACTGAAGCTTTCTTT
CASSLLQGGTEAFF
>NA|TRBV27|NA|TRBJ2-1
TGTGCCAGCAGTTTCTTCGTCCAGCGGGTACCATCTGAGCAGTTCTTC
CASSFFVQRVPSEQFF
>few|TRBV5-6|TRBD2|TRBJ2-2
TGTGCCAGCAGCAGTCTAGCGGGAGCGGCCGGGGAGCTGTTTTTT
CASSSLAGAAGELFF
>NA|TRBV18|NA|TRBJ2-2
TGTGCCAGCTCACCACGGGGGGCCAGGGACACCGGGGAGCTGTTTTTT
CASSPRGARDTGELFF
>NA|TRBV5-1|NA|TRBJ2-3
TGCGCCAGCCGTTGGGGGGCTGGAGACACAGATACGCAGTATTTT
CASRWGAGDTDTQYF
>NA|TRBV7-9|NA|TRBJ2-5
TGTGCCAGCAGCTCTTGGTGGGCCCAGTACTTC
CASSSWWAQYF
>NA|TRBV10-3|NA|TRBJ1-1
TGTGCCATCAGTGAGCTGGGGGCGAATGAAGCTTTCTTT
CAISELGANEAFF
>NA|TRBV28|NA|TRBJ2-7
TGTGCCAGCAGTTTAAGGGGCCCCTACGAGCAGTACTTC
CASSLRGPYEQYF
>once|TRBV4-1|TRBD2|TRBJ2-4
TGCGCCAGCAGCCAAGAGGTAGCGGGAGTCAAAAACATTCAGTACTTC
CASSQEVAGVKNIQYF
>NA|TRBV6-5|NA|TRBJ2-7
TGTGCCAGCAGTTCGGTGGGCCTCGTCCTCGAGCAGTACTTC
CASSSVGLVLEQYF
>NA|TRBV5-8|NA|TRBJ1-5
TGTGCCAGCAGCTTTCGTAGGACTAGCAATCAGCCCCAGCATTTT
CASSFRRTSNQPQHF
>few|TRBV7-2|NA|TRBJ2-7
TGTGCCAGCAGCGTGGACTGGGGGGACTACGAGCAGTACTTC
CASSVDWGDYEQYF
>few|TRBV6-6|NA|TRBJ1-5
TGTGCCAGCAGTCCGGACAGAGAGGCTCAGCCCCAGCATTTT
CASSPDREAQPQHF
>NA|TRBV18|NA|TRBJ2-7
TGTGCCAGCTCACCTCCGGGGGCCTCGTACCACGAGCAGTACTTC
CASSPPGASYHEQYF
>NA|TRBV6-1|TRBD2|TRBJ2-1
TGTGCCAGCAGTGGGGGACTAGCGGGGTACTACAATGAGCAGTTCTTC
CASSGGLAGYYNEQFF
>NA|TRBV28|TRBD2|TRBJ2-3
TGTGCCACGCAGGGGCTAGCGGGAGAAAATCAGTATTTT
CATQGLAGENQYF
>NA|TRBV27|NA|TRBJ2-6
TGTGCCAGCAGTTTATTAGCGGTAGCTGGGGCCAACGTCCTGACTTTC
CASSLLAVAGANVLTF
>once|TRBV5-5|NA|TRBJ2-3
TGTGCCAGCAGCTTGTACGGAGGGGCAGATACGCAGTATTTT
CASSLYGGADTQYF
>NA|TRBV7-2|NA|TRBJ1-1
TGTGCCAGCAAATCGCAGGGGTCGAACACTGAAGCTTTCTTT
CASKSQGSNTEAFF
>NA|TRBV14|TRBD2|TRBJ2-3
TGTGCCAGCAGCCAAGAGGCCCCGGGACTAGCGGGAGCGGTAGATACGCAGTATTTT
CASSQEAPGLAGAVDTQYF
>few|TRBV5-1|NA|TRBJ1-2
TGCGCCAGCAGCTTGAATCGGGACGGTGGCTACACCTTC
CASSLNRDGGYTF
>NA|TRBV5-1|TRBD1|TRBJ2-1
TGCGCCAGCAGCCCGTCCGGGACAGCCTACAATGAGCAGTTCTTC
CASSPSGTAYNEQFF
>NA|TRBV19|NA|TRBJ1-2
TGTGCCAGTAAAGGTGGGACCAACTATGGCTACACCTTC
CASKGGTNYGYTF
>many|TRBV28|TRBD1|TRBJ1-4
TGTGCCAGCAAGTCGCTGGACAGGGGGTCTGAAAAACTGTTTTTT
CASKSLDRGSEKLFF
>NA|TRBV5-1|TRBD1|TRBJ2-1
TGCGCCAGCAGTCAGGACAGGGTCGAATACAATGAGCAGTTCTTC
CASSQDRVEYNEQFF
>few|TRBV7-6|TRBD2|TRBJ2-7
TGTGCCAGCAGCCCGTTCGGGAGGGCCTCCTACGAGCAGTACTTC
CASSPFGRASYEQYF
>NA|TRBV28|NA|TRBJ1-1
TGTGCCAGCAGTTCCGTCGGTGGGGTGACTGAAGCTTTCTTT
CASSSVGGVTEAFF
>many|TRBV27|NA|TRBJ2-3
TGTGCCAGCAGTTTCTTAGTAGGGGGCACAGATACGCAGTATTTT
CASSFLVGGTDTQYF
>NA|TRBV10-2|NA|TRBJ1-5
TGCGCCAGCAGTGAACGGTCAGATTATCAGCCCCAGCATTTT
CASSERSDYQPQHF
>NA|TRBV30|NA|TRBJ2-1
TGTGCCTGCCCTGTGGGAGGGGGTTATAACAATGAGCAGTTCTTC
CACPVGGGYNNEQFF
>many|TRBV19|TRBD1|TRBJ2-7
TGTGCCCAAGGCAGGACAGGGCAGTACTTC
CAQGRTGQYF
>NA|TRBV18|NA|TRBJ2-5
TGTGCCAGCTCTCCGGGCGGGCCGGAGACCCAGTACTTC
CASSPGGPETQYF
>NA|TRBV14|NA|TRBJ2-3
TGTGCCAGCAGCCCCACACGGACTCATTACACAGATACGCAGTATTTT
CASSPTRTHYTDTQYF
>few|TRBV28|TRBD1|TRBJ2-7
TGTGCCAGTCGACGGGGGACAGGTCTAGGCTACGAGCAGTACTTC
CASRRGTGLGYEQYF
>NA|TRBV11-2|NA|TRBJ2-7
TGTGCCAGCAGCTTACATCTCGGCGACGGTTCCTACGAGCAGTACTTC
CASSLHLGDGSYEQYF
>NA|TRBV27|TRBD1|TRBJ1-2
TGTGCCAGCAGTTTCGGTCCAGGGGGTAGACCTAGATATGGCTACACCTTC
CASSFGPGGRPRYGYTF
>NA|TRBV27|TRBD1|TRBJ2-2
TGTGCCAGCGCAAGCCGGGACAGGGTAATGTTTGGCACCGGGGAGCTGTTTTTT
CASASRDRVMFGTGELFF
>once|TRBV11-2|TRBD1|TRBJ2-7
TGTGCCAGCAGCTTATCAGGGGGCAACGACGAGCAGTACTTC
CASSLSGGNDEQYF
>NA|TRBV28|NA|TRBJ1-5
TGTGCCAGCAGTAACTGGCAGGGGAGTAGTGATCAGCCCCAGCATTTT
CASSNWQGSSDQPQHF
>NA|TRBV10-2|NA|TRBJ1-5
TGCGCCAGCAGTGAGGGTGCGAATCAGCCCCAGCATTTT
CASSEGANQPQHF
>once|TRBV4-1|TRBD1|TRBJ2-2
TGCGCCAGCAGCCAAGTGACAGGGCTGAACACCGGGGAGCTGTTTTTT
CASSQVTGLNTGELFF
>once|TRBV4-2|NA|TRBJ2-3
TGTGCCAGCAGCCGCGGTTTAACCCCTGAGGAAGGTACGCAGTATTTT
CASSRGLTPEEGTQYF
>NA|TRBV6-5|NA|TRBJ2-1
TGTGCCAGCAGTTACTCCCAGGGAGGTCGCGAGCAGTTCTTC
CASSYSQGGREQFF
>many|TRBV28|NA|TRBJ2-3
TGTGCCAGCAGTTCACGCCGGTGGGGTACGCAGTATTTT
CASSSRRWGTQYF
>few|TRBV7-9|TRBD1|TRBJ1-1
TGTGCCAGCAGCTTAGGGGGGGACAGCCGAATGAACACTGAAGCTTTCTTT
CASSLGGDSRMNTEAFF
>once|TRBV5-4|TRBD1|TRBJ2-5
TGTGCCAGCAGCCCTACAGGGGGTCGAGAGACCCAGTACTTC
CASSPTGGRETQYF
>NA|TRBV7-9|TRBD1|TRBJ2-7
TGTGCCAGCAGAAGGGACAGCGACTACGAGCAGTACTTC
CASRRDSDYEQYF
>NA|TRBV27|NA|TRBJ1-2
TGTGCCAGCAGTTTATCCGGGACGGGGGGCTACACCTTC
CASSLSGTGGYTF
>NA|TRBV7-2|NA|TRBJ2-7
TGTGCCAGCAGCTTAGAACCCCCTAGCGACCTGACGTTGCCCGAGCAGTACTTC
CASSLEPPSDLTLPEQYF